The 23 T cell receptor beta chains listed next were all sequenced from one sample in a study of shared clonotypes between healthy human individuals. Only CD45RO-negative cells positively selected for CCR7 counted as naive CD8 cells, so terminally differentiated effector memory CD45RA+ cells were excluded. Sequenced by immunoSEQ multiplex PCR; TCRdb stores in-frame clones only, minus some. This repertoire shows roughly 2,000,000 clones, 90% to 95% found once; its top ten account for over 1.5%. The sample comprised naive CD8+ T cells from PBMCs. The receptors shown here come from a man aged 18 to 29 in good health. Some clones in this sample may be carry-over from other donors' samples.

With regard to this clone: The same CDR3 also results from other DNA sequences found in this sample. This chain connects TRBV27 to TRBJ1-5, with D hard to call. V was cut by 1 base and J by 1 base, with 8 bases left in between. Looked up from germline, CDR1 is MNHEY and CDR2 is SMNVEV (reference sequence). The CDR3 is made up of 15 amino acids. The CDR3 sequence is CASSLFGGSNQPQHF. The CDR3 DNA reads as TGTGCCAGCAGTTTATTCGGCGGGAGCAATCAGCCCCAGCATTTT.

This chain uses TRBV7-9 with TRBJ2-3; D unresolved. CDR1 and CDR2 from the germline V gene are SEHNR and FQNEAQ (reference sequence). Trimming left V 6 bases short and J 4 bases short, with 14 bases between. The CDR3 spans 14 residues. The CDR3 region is CASSSFGESDTQYF. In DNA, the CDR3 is TGTGCCAGCAGTTCTTTTGGGGAATCAGATACGCAGTATTTT.

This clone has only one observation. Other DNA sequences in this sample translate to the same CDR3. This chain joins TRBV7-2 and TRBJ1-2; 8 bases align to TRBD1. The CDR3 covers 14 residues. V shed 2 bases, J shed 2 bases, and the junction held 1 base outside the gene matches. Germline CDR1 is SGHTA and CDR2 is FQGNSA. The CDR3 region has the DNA TGTGCCAGCAGCTTACGACAGGGGAACTATGGCTACACCTTC. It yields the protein CASSLRQGNYGYTF.

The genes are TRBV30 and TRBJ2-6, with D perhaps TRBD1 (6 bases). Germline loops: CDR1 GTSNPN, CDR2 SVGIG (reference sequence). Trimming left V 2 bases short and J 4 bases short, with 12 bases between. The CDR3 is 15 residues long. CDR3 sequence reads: CAWSRRTAGANVLTF. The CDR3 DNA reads TGTGCCTGGAGTAGGAGGACAGCCGGGGCCAACGTCCTGACTTTC.

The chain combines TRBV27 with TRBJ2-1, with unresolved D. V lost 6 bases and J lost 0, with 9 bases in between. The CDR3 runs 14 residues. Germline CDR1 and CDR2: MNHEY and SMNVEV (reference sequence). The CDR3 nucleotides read TGTGCCAGCAGGGACCAGATCTCCTACAATGAGCAGTTCTTC. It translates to CASRDQISYNEQFF.

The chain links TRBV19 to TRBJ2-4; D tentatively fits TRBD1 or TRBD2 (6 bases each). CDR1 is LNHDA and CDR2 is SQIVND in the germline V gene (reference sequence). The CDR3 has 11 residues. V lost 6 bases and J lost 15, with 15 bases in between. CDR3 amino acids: CASSIPGALYF. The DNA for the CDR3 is TGTGCCAGTAGCATCCCGGGGGCTCTGTACTTC.

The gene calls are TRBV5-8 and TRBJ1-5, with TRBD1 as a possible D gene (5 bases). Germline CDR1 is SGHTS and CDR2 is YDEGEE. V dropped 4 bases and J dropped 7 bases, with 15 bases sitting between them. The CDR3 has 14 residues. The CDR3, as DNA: TGTGCCAGCAGCCTTAGACAGCGGGCGCAGCCCCAGCATTTT. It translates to CASSLRQRAQPQHF.

The CDR3, as DNA: TGCAGCGTTGAAGACCGCACCGGGACAGGGGGCTACGAGCAGTACTTC. Encoded protein: CSVEDRTGTGGYEQYF. J is TRBJ2-5 and V is TRBV29-1; 11 bases align to TRBD1. The end of the DNA is better explained by TRBJ2-7, so the J call may be wrong. Per the germline V gene, CDR1 is SQVTM and CDR2 is ANQGSEA. The CDR3 length is 16 residues.

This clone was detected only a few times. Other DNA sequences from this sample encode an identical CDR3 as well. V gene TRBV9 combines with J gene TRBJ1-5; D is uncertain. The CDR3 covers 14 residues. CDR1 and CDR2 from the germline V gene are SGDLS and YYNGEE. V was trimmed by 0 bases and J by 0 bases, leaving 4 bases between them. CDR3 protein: CASSVGYSNQPQHF. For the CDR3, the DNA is TGTGCCAGCAGCGTAGGGTATAGCAATCAGCCCCAGCATTTT.

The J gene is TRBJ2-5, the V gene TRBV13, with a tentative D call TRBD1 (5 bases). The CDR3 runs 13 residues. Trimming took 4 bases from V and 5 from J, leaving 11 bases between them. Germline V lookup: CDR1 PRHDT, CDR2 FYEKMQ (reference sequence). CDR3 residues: CASSSQGWETQYF. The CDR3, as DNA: TGTGCCAGCAGCTCGCAGGGATGGGAGACCCAGTACTTC. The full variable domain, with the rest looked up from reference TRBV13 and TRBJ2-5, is AAGVIQSPRHLIKEKRETATLKCYPIPRHDTVYWYQQGPGQDPQFLISFYEKMQSDKGSIPDRFSAQQFSDYHSELNMSSLELGDSALYFCASSSQGWETQYFGPGTRLLVL.

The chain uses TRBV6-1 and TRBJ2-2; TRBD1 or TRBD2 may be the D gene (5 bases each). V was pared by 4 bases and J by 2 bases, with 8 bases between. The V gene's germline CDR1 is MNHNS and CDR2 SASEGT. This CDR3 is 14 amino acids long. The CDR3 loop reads CASSVGANTGELFF. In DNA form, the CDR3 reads TGTGCCAGCAGTGTCGGGGCCAACACCGGGGAGCTGTTTTTT.

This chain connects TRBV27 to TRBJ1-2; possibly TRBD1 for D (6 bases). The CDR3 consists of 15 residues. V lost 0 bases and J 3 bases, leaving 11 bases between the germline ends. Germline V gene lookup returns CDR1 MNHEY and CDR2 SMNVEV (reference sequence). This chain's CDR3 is CASSLSDRTDYGYTF. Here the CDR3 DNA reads TGTGCCAGCAGTTTATCGGATCGGACAGACTATGGCTACACCTTC.

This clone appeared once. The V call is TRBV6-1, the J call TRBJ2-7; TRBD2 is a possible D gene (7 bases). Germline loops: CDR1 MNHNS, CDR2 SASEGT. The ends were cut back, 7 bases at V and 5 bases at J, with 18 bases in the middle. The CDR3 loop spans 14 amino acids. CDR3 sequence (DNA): TGTGCCAGCACCGCCGGAGGGGGGGCCCACGAGCAGTACTTC. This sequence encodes CASTAGGGAHEQYF.

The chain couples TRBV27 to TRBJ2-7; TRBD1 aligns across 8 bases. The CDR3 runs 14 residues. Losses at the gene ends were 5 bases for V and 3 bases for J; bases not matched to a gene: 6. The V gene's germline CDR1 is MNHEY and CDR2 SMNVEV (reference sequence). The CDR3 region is CASSRTGTYYEQYF. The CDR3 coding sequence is TGTGCCAGCAGTCGGACAGGGACCTACTACGAGCAGTACTTC.

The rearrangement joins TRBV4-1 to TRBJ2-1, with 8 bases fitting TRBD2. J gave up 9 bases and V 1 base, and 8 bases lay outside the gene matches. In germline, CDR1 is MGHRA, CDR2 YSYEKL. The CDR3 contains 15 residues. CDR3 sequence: CASSQGTSRNGEQFF. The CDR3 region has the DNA TGCGCCAGCAGCCAAGGGACTAGCCGGAACGGTGAGCAGTTCTTC.

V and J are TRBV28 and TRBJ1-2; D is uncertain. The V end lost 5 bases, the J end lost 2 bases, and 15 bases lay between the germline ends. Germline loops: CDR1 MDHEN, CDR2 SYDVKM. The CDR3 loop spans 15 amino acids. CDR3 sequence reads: CASSQTRPGNYGYTF. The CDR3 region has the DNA TGTGCCAGCAGTCAAACTCGGCCGGGGAACTATGGCTACACCTTC.

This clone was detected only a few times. CDR3 residues: CASSPGTAITDGYTF. The DNA for the CDR3 is TGTGCCAGCAGCCCCGGGACAGCCATTACAGATGGCTACACCTTC. The V call is TRBV7-9, the J call TRBJ1-2; 7 nucleotides line up with TRBD1. CDR3 length equals 15 residues. Looked up from germline, CDR1 is SEHNR and CDR2 is FQNEAQ (reference sequence). The ends lost 5 bases at V and 6 bases at J; junction bases unmatched: 12.

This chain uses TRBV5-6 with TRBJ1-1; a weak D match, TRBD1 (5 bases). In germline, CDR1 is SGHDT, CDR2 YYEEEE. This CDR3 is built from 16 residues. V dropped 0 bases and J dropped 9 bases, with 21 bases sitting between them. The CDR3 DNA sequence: TGTGCCAGCAGCTTGGAAGCCGAGGGGCGAGCCTCTCAAGCTTTCTTT. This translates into CASSLEAEGRASQAFF.

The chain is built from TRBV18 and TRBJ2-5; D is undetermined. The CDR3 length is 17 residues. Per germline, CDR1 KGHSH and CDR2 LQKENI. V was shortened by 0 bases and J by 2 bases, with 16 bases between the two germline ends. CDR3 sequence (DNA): TGTGCCAGCTCACCACCGGTGTTGAAGAACTTACAAGAGACCCAGTACTTC. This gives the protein CASSPPVLKNLQETQYF. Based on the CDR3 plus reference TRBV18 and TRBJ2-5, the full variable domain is NAGVMQNPRHLVRRRGQEARLRCSPMKGHSHVYWYRQLPEEGLKFMVYLQKENIIDESGMPKERFSAEFPKEGPSILRIQQVVRGDSAAYFCASSPPVLKNLQETQYFGPGTRLLVL.

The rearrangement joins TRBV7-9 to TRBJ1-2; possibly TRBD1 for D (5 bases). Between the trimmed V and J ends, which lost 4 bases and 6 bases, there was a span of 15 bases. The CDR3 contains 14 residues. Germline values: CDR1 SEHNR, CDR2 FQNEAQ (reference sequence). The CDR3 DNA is TGTGCCAGCAGCTCACGGGCAGGGTTCGATGGCTACACCTTC. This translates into CASSSRAGFDGYTF.

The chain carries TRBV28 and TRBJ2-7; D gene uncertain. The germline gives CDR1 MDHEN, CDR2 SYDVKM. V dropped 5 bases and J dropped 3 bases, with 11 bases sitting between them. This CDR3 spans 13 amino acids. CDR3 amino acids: CASSQLASYEQYF. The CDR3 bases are TGTGCCAGCAGTCAACTTGCCAGCTACGAGCAGTACTTC.

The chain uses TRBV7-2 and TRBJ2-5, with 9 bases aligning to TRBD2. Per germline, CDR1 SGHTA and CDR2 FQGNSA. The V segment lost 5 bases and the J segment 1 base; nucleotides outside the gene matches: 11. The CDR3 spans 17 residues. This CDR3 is CASSLNTGLASQETQYF. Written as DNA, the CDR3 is TGTGCCAGCAGCCTGAACACGGGACTAGCTAGCCAAGAGACCCAGTACTTC.

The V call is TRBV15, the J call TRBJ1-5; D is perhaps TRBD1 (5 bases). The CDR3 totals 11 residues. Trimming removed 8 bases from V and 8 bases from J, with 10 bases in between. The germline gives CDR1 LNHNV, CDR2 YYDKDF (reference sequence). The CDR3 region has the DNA TGTGCCACCGGAGAAGGGGAGCCCCAGCATTTT. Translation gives CATGEGEPQHF.